This TCR beta chain was sequenced during a study of beta chain features in type 1 diabetes. Looking at the study overall: Examination of sorted cells across all samples involved roughly 100 million cells. Study findings and constraints: In these data, an HLA type influence on TCRB rearrangement remained unresolved. Shortening that was moderate but significant affected the TCRB CDR3s of Type 1 diabetes patients in all four CD4+ subsets.

Germline V lookup: CDR1 SGDLS, CDR2 YYNGEE. V was cut by 0 bases and J by 4 bases, with 11 bases left in between. CDR3 length: 15 amino acids. Reverse transcribing all isolated RNA meant expressed TCRB transcripts were sequenced. Sequencing was performed with immunoSEQ multiplex PCR; in TCRdb, only in-frame clones are kept and a portion is missing. In the table there are 640,000 or so clones, about an eighth of which are singletons. The table lists this clone with a few counts. As yet, its antigen is unknown. CD45RO/CCR7/CD25/CD127/CD95/CD27 sorting isolated CD4+ naive, central memory, regulatory and stem cell-like memory cells.

What was sequenced was naive CD4+ T cells from blood. The sequence was obtained from a man aged 18-30 years with type 1 diabetes. The chain joins TRBV9 to TRBJ1-5; TRBD1 is a possible D gene (6 bases). CDR3 bases: TGTGCCAGCAGCGTAGCTTCAGGGGAGAATCAGCCCCAGCATTTT. As protein: CASSVASGENQPQHF. The variable domain in full, completed from reference TRBV9 and TRBJ1-5, reads DSGVTQTPKHLITATGQRVTLRCSPRSGDLSVYWYQQSLDQGLQFLIQYYNGEERAKGNILERFSAQQFPDLHSELNLSSLELGDSALYFCASSVASGENQPQHFGDGTRLSIL.